This T cell receptor beta chain stems from a study of blood T cell repertoires in COVID-19 (dated by TCRdb to 2018 to 2021). Context from the whole study: Samples from collaborators originated in the United States, Italy and Spain and spanned both the acute and convalescent phases of COVID-19. HLA class I and class II types, where available, came from metadata supplied by the sample provider rather than from assay-based typing. The sample metadata nearly always contained a de-identified subject ID, COVID-19 status, age in years and sex. The samples were drawn from the first 160 participants of the ongoing ImmuneRACE study and from 950 to 1,500 subjects provided by 6 global collaborators. Deeply sampled blood TCRbeta repertoires from subjects exposed to, actively infected with, or recovered from COVID-19 were included in the dataset. A freely available public database, intended as a resource for researchers studying the immune response to SARS-CoV-2, is where the repertoires were released. The prospective study material was composed of cDNA or gDNA derived from T cells, B-cell-depleted T cells, or PBMCs. General findings and caveats noted by the study authors: The amount of clinical and demographic metadata varied by source and participant and was provided uncurated.

Turning to this clone: It lacks a known antigen. No qualities accompany the bases; no much larger clone lies one base away.

Participants in the prospective study were aged roughly 18 to 100 years, lived in 24 United States geographic areas, and enrolled through a virtual design. In the prospective study, cohorts were assigned on the basis of participant-reported clinical history obtained from a screening survey and a study questionnaire. Exposed participants were defined as having been in contact with someone with a PCR-confirmed or clinician-diagnosed COVID-19 case within 2 weeks of study entry. In the prospective study, mobile phlebotomists collected whole blood, serum and a nasopharyngeal or oropharyngeal swab from each participant. Participants in the prospective study had the option to provide additional blood draws and questionnaires over an approximately 2-month period. Before DNA extraction, prospective study blood samples were shipped either frozen or at room temperature. Including cysteine and phenylalanine, the CDR3 has 12 amino acids. Here the CDR3 DNA is all that survives: 36 bases in frame from base 1. V and J lose 1 base and 9 bases, and a span of 10 bases separates them. The germline V gene encodes CDR1 SGHNT and CDR2 YENEEA.

TCRbeta CDR3 regions were amplified from genomic DNA using the immunoSEQ Assay, a bias-controlled multiplex PCR. The authors' analysis ran thus. The number of nucleated cells in each sample was estimated from the amplification of reference gene primers within the assay. Sequence reads were collapsed and filtered to measure the absolute abundance of every unique TCRbeta CDR3 rearrangement. Productive Simpson clonality was computed per sample as the square root of Simpson's diversity index over productive rearrangements. TCRdb limited this immuneACCESS table to in-frame rearrangements with V and J called. A share of clones is missing; checked studies link under half to unresolved V genes, and the rest is unexplained. The V and J calls and the clone size are those of that table, but D and trimming were determined from the DNA. This sample gives a few hundred thousand clones in total; 75% to 90% of them show up just once. Jointly, the top ten make up roughly 4% of the sample.

Sequencing was done on a sample of PBMCs or T cells enriched from blood (not recorded which). Recombination joined TRBV11-3 with TRBJ2-7, with the D segment identity uncertain. This sequence was found in a woman aged 25 to 39 who had been exposed to COVID-19. The DNA sequence is TGTGCCAGCAGCTTAGGTGTGAGAGGGCAGTACTTC. Translation gives CASSLGVRGQYF.